Listed here are 28 T cell receptor beta chains from one sample, sequenced in a study of blood T cell repertoires in COVID-19. Measured with immunoSEQ multiplex PCR; TCRdb has only the in-frame clones, and not every one. The table has 190,000 or so clones, 83% seen once; the top ten hold less than 3%. Input material: peripheral blood. All receptors derive from a man aged 50 to 60 with active or convalescent COVID-19.

The rearrangement uses TRBV30 and TRBJ2-3; possibly TRBD1 for D (5 bases). Germline CDR1 is GTSNPN and CDR2 is SVGIG (reference sequence). Trimming stripped 3 bases from V and 1 base from J, with 14 bases between. This CDR3 is built from 15 residues. The CDR3 loop reads CAWSDVGLGTDTQYF. The CDR3, as DNA: TGTGCCTGGAGCGACGTGGGGCTAGGCACAGATACGCAGTATTTT.

V usage is TRBV2 and J usage is TRBJ1-2, with TRBD1 identical over 7 bases. This CDR3 region has 14 residues. The J segment lost 4 bases and the V segment lost 7 bases, leaving 9 bases of the junction unmatched. The germline gives CDR1 SNHLY, CDR2 FYNNEI. DNA for the CDR3: TGTGCCAGCACCTCAAAACAGGGGTTCTATGGCTACACCTTC. Translating gives CASTSKQGFYGYTF.

The rearrangement uses TRBV19 and TRBJ2-4; tentatively, D is TRBD1 (6 bases). The CDR3 extends over 17 amino acids. Germline CDR1 reads LNHDA; CDR2 reads SQIVND (reference sequence). V lost 5 bases and J 0 bases, leaving 17 bases between the germline ends. This CDR3 is CASSVSGTSSAKNIQYF. CDR3 nucleotide sequence: TGTGCCAGTAGTGTCTCCGGGACATCTTCAGCCAAAAACATTCAGTACTTC.

The chain joins TRBV6-5 to TRBJ1-2; 7 bases fit TRBD1. CDR1 MNHEY and CDR2 SVGAGI come from the germline V gene. V shed 4 bases, J shed 10 bases, and the junction held 9 bases outside the gene matches. The CDR3 has 13 residues. CDR3 sequence: CASSSMTGLIYTF. The CDR3, as DNA: TGTGCCAGCAGTTCGATGACAGGGTTGATCTACACCTTC.

The chain links TRBV6-5 to TRBJ2-5, with a possible D match to TRBD1 (6 bases). The CDR3 consists of 14 residues. Germline CDR1 is MNHEY and CDR2 is SVGAGI. Trimming removed 8 bases at V and 5 bases at J, with 18 bases between. This CDR3 is CASRNRAEGETQYF. The DNA of the CDR3 is TGTGCCAGCCGGAACAGGGCCGAGGGGGAGACCCAGTACTTC.

The chain couples TRBV3-1 (or the pseudogene TRBV3-2) to TRBJ1-1, with unresolved D. V was trimmed by 5 bases and J by 5 bases, leaving 15 bases between them. Germline CDR1 and CDR2: LGHDT and YNNKEL (reference sequence). This CDR3 contains 14 residues. The CDR3 DNA follows: TGTGCCAGCAGCATAAAGTCCTCGGGGACTGAAGCTTTCTTT. It yields the protein CASSIKSSGTEAFF.

This clone came up a few times. The V and J genes are TRBV18 and TRBJ2-3; the match to TRBD2 covers 8 bases. Germline values: CDR1 KGHSH, CDR2 LQKENI. This CDR3 spans 16 amino acids. After removal of 3 bases from V and 2 bases from J, the junction contained 7 bases not matched to a gene. CDR3 protein: CASSPMKLAATDTQYF. CDR3 DNA: TGTGCCAGCTCACCTATGAAACTAGCGGCCACAGATACGCAGTATTTT.

The chain is built from TRBV2 and TRBJ1-6; 7 bases are a match to TRBD1. Germline V lookup: CDR1 SNHLY, CDR2 FYNNEI. CDR3 length: 15 amino acids. Trimming cost V 5 bases and J 10 bases; bases outside gene matches: 11. CDR3 nucleotides: TGTGCCAGCAGTCACCGACAGGGAGTCGGATCACCCCTCCACTTT. Translating gives CASSHRQGVGSPLHF.

V is TRBV7-8 and J is TRBJ1-1; TRBD1 might be the D (5 bases). CDR1 and CDR2 (germline): SGHVS, FQNEAQ. The CDR3 has 13 residues. V lost 1 base and J lost 10, with 13 bases in between. The CDR3 coding sequence is TGTGCCAGCAGCTTAGGCCCAGGGTATCCAGCTTTCTTT. Translating it yields CASSLGPGYPAFF. Full variable domain (outside the CDR3, taken from reference TRBV7-8 and TRBJ1-1): GAGVSQSPRYKVAKRGQDVALRCDPISGHVSLFWYQQALGQGPEFLTYFQNEAQLDKSGLPSDRFFAERPEGSVSTLKIQRTQQEDSAVYLCASSLGPGYPAFFGQGTRLTVV.

The chain carries TRBV12-2 and TRBJ1-6; the table assigns TRBD1, which was not confirmed against the DNA. TRBV12-2 is noted as a pseudogene. CDR3 length equals 15 residues. The CDR3 reads CASRSPGSYNSPLHF. Written as DNA, the CDR3 is TGTGCAAGTCGCTCCCCAGGGTCCTATAATTCACCCCTCCACTTT.

As for this clone: Other DNA sequences within the sample encode an identical CDR3. The CDR3 loop is CASSPTRNTGELFF. CDR3 in DNA: TGTGCCAGCAGCCCGACTCGGAACACCGGGGAGCTGTTTTTT. The V call is TRBV5-6, the J call TRBJ2-2; D unclear. This CDR3 spans 14 amino acids. Per the germline V gene, CDR1 is SGHDT and CDR2 is YYEEEE. The V and J ends lost 4 bases and 1 base respectively, with 8 bases between them.

The rearrangement uses TRBV4-1 and TRBJ1-2; 8 bases line up with TRBD1. Germline trimming cut 4 bases from V and 4 bases from J; bases unmatched to any gene: 11. Germline lookup yields CDR1 MGHRA and CDR2 YSYEKL. The CDR3 is made up of 16 amino acids. As DNA, the CDR3 is TGCGCCAGCAGCCTCTCTCATGGACAGGGTGGCTATGGCTACACCTTC. As protein: CASSLSHGQGGYGYTF.

The chain uses TRBV5-3 and TRBJ2-2; 8 bases match TRBD2. TRBV5-3 is placed among ORFs of uncertain function. This CDR3 spans 20 amino acids. Germline trimming cut 2 bases from V and 2 bases from J; bases unmatched to any gene: 17. DNA for the CDR3: TGTGCCAGAAGCTTAGAGGGTATCGAGTTAGCGGGGACCAACACCGGGGAGCTGTTTTTT. This gives the protein CARSLEGIELAGTNTGELFF.

This clone was observed once. The V call is TRBV6-2 or TRBV6-3, the J call TRBJ2-3, with D possibly matching TRBD2 (6 bases). The V gene's germline CDR1 is MNHEY and CDR2 SVGEGT. The CDR3 sequence is 16 residues long. V lost 6 bases and J 4 bases, leaving 20 bases between the germline ends. The CDR3 is CASSSRGLWGADTQYF. Here the CDR3 DNA reads TGTGCCAGCAGCTCTCGGGGACTTTGGGGGGCAGATACGCAGTATTTT.

This sequence joins TRBV10-3 and TRBJ1-1; 7 bases map to TRBD1. The germline V gene encodes CDR1 ENHRY and CDR2 SYGVKD. This CDR3 comprises 15 residues. V lost 6 bases to trimming and J lost 1 base; unmatched junction nucleotides: 8. In nucleotides, the CDR3 is TGTGCCATCAGCCCTTTACAGGGGAGGAACACTGAAGCTTTCTTT. Encoded protein: CAISPLQGRNTEAFF.

The rearrangement joins TRBV30 to TRBJ1-6, with 7 bases fitting TRBD1. V gave up 4 bases and J gave up 7 bases; unmatched junction bases: 7. This CDR3 spans 14 amino acids. Germline V gene data show CDR1 as GTSNPN and CDR2 as SVGIG (reference sequence). CDR3 coding DNA: TGTGCCTGGACAATCAGGGGGACGAATTCACCCCTCCACTTT. Its protein is CAWTIRGTNSPLHF. The full variable domain, completed using reference TRBV30 and TRBJ1-6, is SQTIHQWPATLVQPVGSPLSLECTVEGTSNPNLYWYRQAAGRGLQLLFYSVGIGQISSEVPQNLSASRPQDRQFILSSKKLLLSDSGFYLCAWTIRGTNSPLHFGNGTRLTVT.

This clone was recorded once. This CDR3 is CASSHPPLASATGRGTGELFF. Written as DNA, the CDR3 is TGTGCCAGCAGCCACCCCCCACTGGCTAGCGCGACGGGTAGAGGGACCGGGGAGCTGTTTTTT. The V gene is TRBV4-2, the J gene TRBJ2-2; possible D gene TRBD2, 6 bases. CDR1 is LGHNA and CDR2 is YNFKEQ in the germline V gene. Between the trimmed V and J ends, which lost 3 bases and 5 bases, there was a span of 31 bases. The CDR3 covers 21 residues.

The chain joins TRBV29-1 to TRBJ2-3; TRBD2 agrees at 12 bases. The junction had 4 bases not matched to a gene; V was cut back by 1 base and J by 8 bases. CDR3 length: 14 amino acids. Per the germline V gene, CDR1 is SQVTM and CDR2 is ANQGSEA. CDR3 in DNA: TGCAGCGTTGAAGTAGCTAGCGGGGGGGCTACGCAGTATTTT. Translating it yields CSVEVASGGATQYF.

The rearrangement joins TRBV24-1 to TRBJ1-2; D perhaps matches TRBD1 (5 bases). Germline V gene lookup returns CDR1 KGHDR and CDR2 SFDVKD. The CDR3 runs to 14 residues. Between the trimmed V and J ends, which lost 4 bases and 6 bases, there was a span of 14 bases. The CDR3 DNA sequence: TGTGCCACCAGTGAGACGGCCGGGGGGGATGGCTACACCTTC. It codes for CATSETAGGDGYTF.

For the CDR3, the DNA is TGTGCCAGCACCGACAGGGGGAGGATGGCTGGGGCCAACGTCCTGACTTTC. It encodes CASTDRGRMAGANVLTF. The chain employs TRBV3-1 (or the pseudogene TRBV3-2) and TRBJ2-6; 9 bases are shared with TRBD1. The germline V gene encodes CDR1 LGHDT and CDR2 YNNKEL (reference sequence). CDR3 length: 17 amino acids. V dropped 7 bases and J dropped 2; count of bases not matched to a gene: 9.

This clone was recorded once. The CDR3 nucleotides are TGTGCCAGCGCCTCCGGGAGATCTGGAAACACCATATATTTT. Translation: CASASGRSGNTIYF. The V gene is TRBV6-5, the J gene TRBJ1-3; D ambiguous. V lost 8 bases and J 1 base, leaving 12 bases between the germline ends. Looked up from germline, CDR1 is MNHEY and CDR2 is SVGAGI. The CDR3 loop spans 14 amino acids.

This chain joins TRBV19 and TRBJ2-3; the D gene is possibly TRBD2 (6 bases). V gave up 7 bases and J gave up 6 bases, with 14 bases separating them. Germline V CDR1 and CDR2: LNHDA, SQIVND (reference sequence). The CDR3 spans 13 residues. The CDR3 reads CASIGGAGDTQYF. CDR3 in DNA: TGTGCCAGTATCGGAGGGGCCGGGGATACGCAGTATTTT.

V is TRBV7-2 and J is TRBJ2-3, with 10 bases lining up with TRBD2. This CDR3 is built from 16 residues. Germline CDR1 is SGHTA and CDR2 is FQGNSA. V lost 5 bases to trimming and J lost 5 bases; unmatched junction nucleotides: 10. The CDR3 bases are TGTGCCAGCAGCGCCAGCGGGGGGGGTTGGGTAGATACGCAGTATTTT. It specifies CASSASGGGWVDTQYF.

The CDR3 DNA sequence: TGTGCCAGCAGCGTCAGCGGGACCTCCTACGAGCAGTACTTC. This translates into CASSVSGTSYEQYF. The gene calls are TRBV9 and TRBJ2-7; 7 positions agree with TRBD2. Germline V lookup: CDR1 SGDLS, CDR2 YYNGEE. V was clipped by 2 bases and J by 0 bases; unmatched bases: 2. The CDR3 runs to 14 residues.

The chain joins TRBV6-2 or TRBV6-3 to TRBJ2-1; D is perhaps TRBD2 (6 bases). Germline V gene sequence: CDR1 MNHEY, CDR2 SVGEGT. The CDR3 length is 17 residues. Trimming took 0 bases from V and 1 from J, leaving 13 bases between them. The CDR3 DNA reads as TGTGCCAGCAGTTACTCGATTGGAGGGGTGTCCTACAATGAGCAGTTCTTC. It translates to CASSYSIGGVSYNEQFF.

The chain combines TRBV4-3 with TRBJ1-2; TRBD1 is a possible D gene (5 bases). The V end lost 1 base, the J end lost 4 bases, and 13 bases lay between the germline ends. Per germline, CDR1 LGHNA and CDR2 YSLEER. The CDR3 runs to 15 residues. The CDR3 loop reads CASSQGGGLVYGYTF. The CDR3 bases are TGCGCCAGCAGCCAAGGGGGCGGCCTTGTCTATGGCTACACCTTC.

The genes are TRBV6-5 and TRBJ1-5; TRBD1 matches 7 bases. V lost 9 bases, J lost 4 bases, and 6 bases stayed unmatched. Germline CDR1 reads MNHEY; CDR2 reads SVGAGI. CDR3 length: 13 residues. CDR3 coding DNA: TGTGCCAGTCAAGGACAGGAGAATCAGCCCCAGCATTTT. Translating gives CASQGQENQPQHF.

The J gene is TRBJ2-5, the V gene TRBV28, with TRBD2 matching 8 bases. This CDR3 region has 15 residues. The germline V gene has CDR1 MDHEN and CDR2 SYDVKM. J lost 5 bases, V lost 5 bases, and 10 bases had no gene match. CDR3 nucleotides: TGTGCCAGCAGTCCGCCACAAGCGGGAGTGGAGACCCAGTACTTC. Translated, it gives CASSPPQAGVETQYF.